What follows are 19 T cell receptor beta chains derived from one specimen sequenced in a study of blood T cells in healthy people across ages. A J-beta primer mix and a sample-barcoded 5' primer were used in a second PCR of roughly 6 to 11 cycles. A single record per CDR3 protein comes from TCRdb applying MiXCR to the 5' RACE reads. The sample lists approximately 760,000 distinct CDR3 sequences; roughly 25% were seen once. The sample was also linked to a second study, of T cells of mothers and their children.

The material sequenced was blood. The receptors come from a boy between 10 and 17 years old in good health.

CDR3 nucleotides: TGCAGTGCTAGAGAACTCGGAGCGGGGGGGTATGAAAAACTGTTTTTT. This gives the protein CSARELGAGGYEKLFF. The V and J genes are TRBV20-1 and TRBJ1-4, with D possibly TRBD1 on 5 matching bases. The V gene's germline CDR1 is DFQATT and CDR2 SNEGSKA (reference sequence). The CDR3 spans 16 residues. Trimming shortened V by 0 bases and J by 6 bases, and 17 bases separated the two germline ends.

As to this clonotype: The junction departs from the called germline gene at one end, perhaps through a read error. This chain connects TRBV29-1 to TRBJ2-5, with TRBD2 matching over 7 bases. The CDR3 runs to 15 residues. Germline V gene lookup returns CDR1 SQVTM and CDR2 ANQGSEA. The CDR3 loop is CSVEWGGGYQETQYF. DNA for the CDR3: TGCAGCGTTGAATGGGGGGGTGGCTACCAAGAGACCCAGTATTTC.

Notes on this clonotype: One junction end does not reproduce the germline sequence, and a read error may be involved. The chain employs TRBV29-1 and TRBJ2-3; 9 bases fit TRBD2. The CDR3 extends over 14 amino acids. Per the germline V gene, CDR1 is SQVTM and CDR2 is ANQGSEA. This CDR3 reads CGVEPSGNEDTQYF. The CDR3 DNA reads TGCGGCGTTGAGCCTAGCGGGAACGAAGATACGCAGTATTTT.

This clonotype was seen only a few times. The chain uses TRBV6-2 or TRBV6-3 and TRBJ2-5, with D possibly TRBD1 on 6 matching bases. The CDR3 runs 14 residues. Germline V lookup: CDR1 MNHEY, CDR2 SVGEGT. V was trimmed by 5 bases and J by 1 base, leaving 11 bases between them. CDR3 region: CASSRGQLQETQYF. The CDR3 DNA reads as TGTGCCAGCAGTAGGGGACAACTCCAAGAGACCCAGTACTTC.

The rearrangement links TRBV15 to TRBJ2-1; 7 nucleotides align to TRBD1. Germline trimming cut 2 bases from V and 2 bases from J; bases unmatched to any gene: 3. CDR3 length: 15 amino acids. CDR1 and CDR2 (germline): LNHNV, YYDKDF (reference sequence). The CDR3 DNA reads as TGTGCCACCAGCAGAAGACAGGGTACCTACAATGAGCAGTTCTTC. Translating it yields CATSRRQGTYNEQFF.

With regard to this clonotype: At one boundary the junction diverges from the germline segment, which might be a read error. The rearrangement links TRBV9 to TRBJ1-3, with D uncertain. This CDR3 has 14 amino acids. Germline V lookup: CDR1 SGDLS, CDR2 YYNGEE. The CDR3 nucleotides are TGTGCCAGCAGCGGTACGGGCTCTGGAAACGCCATATATTTT. This sequence encodes CASSGTGSGNAIYF. Looking up the rest from reference TRBV9 and TRBJ1-3 gives the full variable domain: DSGVTQTPKHLITATGQRVTLRCSPRSGDLSVYWYQQSLDQGLQFLIQYYNGEERAKGNILERFSAQQFPDLHSELNLSSLELGDSALYFCASSGTGSGNAIYFGEGSWLTVV.

The table lists this clonotype with a few counts. The V gene is TRBV4-3, the J gene TRBJ1-3; TRBD1 is a possible D gene (5 bases). V lost 4 bases, J lost 4 bases, and 11 bases lay in between. The CDR3 is 14 residues long. CDR1 is LGHNA and CDR2 is YSLEER in the germline V gene. CDR3 nucleotide sequence: TGCGCCAGCAGCCGAGGGGTCAGCGGAAACACCATATATTTT. It is translated as CASSRGVSGNTIYF.

The chain is built from TRBV7-2 and TRBJ1-1, with D tentatively TRBD1 (5 bases). Trimming took off 3 bases at V and 5 bases at J, with 10 bases between the two ends. This CDR3 has 13 amino acids. Germline values: CDR1 SGHTA, CDR2 FQGNSA. The CDR3 is CASSLFQGTEAFF. The DNA of the CDR3 is TGTGCCAGCAGCTTGTTTCAGGGTACTGAAGCTTTCTTT.

This clonotype was observed a handful of times. CDR3 sequence reads: CASSPSSPGYSGQFF. CDR3 DNA sequence: TGTGCCAGCAGCCCCAGTAGCCCCGGGTACAGTGGGCAGTTCTTC. The chain uses TRBV7-2 and TRBJ2-5; D gene uncertain. The J call may be faulty, since TRBJ2-1 better matches the DNA end. The CDR3 sequence is 15 residues long. Germline loops: CDR1 SGHTA, CDR2 FQGNSA.

Only a few counts were recorded for this clonotype. The rearrangement joins TRBV5-1 to TRBJ2-5; TRBD1 aligns across 10 bases. The DNA end is more similar to TRBJ2-7, so the J call may be wrong. Germline V gives CDR1 SGHRS, CDR2 YFSETQ. The CDR3 runs 17 residues. CDR3 coding DNA: TGCGCCAGCAGCCTAGGACAGGGGGGGACCTCGACCTACGAGCAGTACTTC. The encoded protein is CASSLGQGGTSTYEQYF.

This clonotype was seen only a few times. The V and J genes are TRBV12-3 or TRBV12-4 and TRBJ2-1; 12 bases are shared with TRBD2. Trimming cost V 4 bases and J 4 bases; bases outside gene matches: 11. The CDR3 is 18 amino acids. In nucleotides, the CDR3 is TGTGCCAGCAGTTCAATGCGGGGCGGGACTAGCGGGTACAATGAGCAGTTCTTC. It is translated as CASSSMRGGTSGYNEQFF.

The rearrangement uses TRBV2 and TRBJ2-5; TRBD2 agrees at 9 bases. TRBJ2-1 matches the DNA end more closely, so the J call is doubtful. In germline, CDR1 is SNHLY, CDR2 FYNNEI. CDR3 length: 12 residues. CDR3 DNA sequence: TGTGCCCCGGGACTAGCTCATCATGAGCAGTTCTTC. Translating it yields CAPGLAHHEQFF.

This clonotype was detected only a few times. This chain connects TRBV12-3 or TRBV12-4 to TRBJ2-3, with D perhaps TRBD1 or TRBD2 (5 bases each). V was trimmed by 6 bases and J by 1 base, leaving 17 bases between them. The CDR3 is made up of 16 amino acids. The CDR3 DNA is TGTGCCAGCAGCCCCAGAACTAGGGGAGGCACAGATACGCAGTATTTT. It encodes CASSPRTRGGTDTQYF.

The V and J genes are TRBV19 and TRBJ2-7; D perhaps matches TRBD2 (5 bases). The CDR3 sequence is 16 residues long. The V and J ends lost 1 base and 3 bases respectively, with 16 bases between them. In germline, CDR1 is LNHDA, CDR2 SQIVND (reference sequence). The DNA for the CDR3 is TGTGCCAGTAGTATAGTGGGCGACTACCGAATCTACGAGCAGTACTTC. Protein sequence: CASSIVGDYRIYEQYF.

This clonotype appeared a few times. The chain combines TRBV7-8 with TRBJ2-1; possibly TRBD1 or TRBD2 for D (5 bases each). The DNA matches TRBJ2-5 better at its end, which makes the J call doubtful. Germline loops: CDR1 SGHVS, CDR2 FQNEAQ. The length of the CDR3 is 14 residues. In DNA, the CDR3 is TGTGCCAGCAGCGACCGGGGACCTAAGCGGACCCAGTACTTC. It translates to CASSDRGPKRTQYF.

The rearrangement uses TRBV5-1 and TRBJ2-1, with a possible D match to TRBD1 (6 bases). The J call is uncertain, as TRBJ2-7 better fits the DNA end. CDR3 size: 14 residues. Germline loops: CDR1 SGHRS, CDR2 YFSETQ. The CDR3 DNA follows: TGCGCCAGCAGCCCGTGGACAGACAACTACGAGCAGTACTTC. The encoded protein is CASSPWTDNYEQYF.

This clonotype has just a few counts. CDR3 DNA sequence: TGCAGCGATACGACAGGGGGCATGGAGACCCAGTACTTC. It translates to CSDTTGGMETQYF. This chain connects TRBV29-1 to TRBJ2-1; TRBD1 matches at 10 bases. The J call could be wrong; TRBJ2-5 is a better fit for the DNA end. Germline V gives CDR1 SQVTM, CDR2 ANQGSEA. CDR3 length equals 13 residues.

The V and J genes are TRBV5-1 and TRBJ2-1, with 12 bases lining up with TRBD2. The V and J ends lost 0 bases and 8 bases, in that order; junction bases with no gene match: 3. Germline CDR1 and CDR2: SGHRS and YFSETQ. The CDR3 runs 15 residues. CDR3 nucleotides: TGCGCCAGCAGCTTGGGGACTAGCGGGAACTATGAGCAGTTCTTC. Amino acids: CASSLGTSGNYEQFF.

The V and J genes are TRBV6-5 and TRBJ2-7; TRBD2 matches 10 bases. Trimming took 7 bases from V and 1 from J; bases not matched to a gene: 7. In germline, CDR1 is MNHEY, CDR2 SVGAGI. The CDR3 is made up of 15 amino acids. DNA for the CDR3: TGTGCCAGCAAGGAGGGTAGCGGGAGGTCCTACGAGCAGTACTTC. It codes for CASKEGSGRSYEQYF.